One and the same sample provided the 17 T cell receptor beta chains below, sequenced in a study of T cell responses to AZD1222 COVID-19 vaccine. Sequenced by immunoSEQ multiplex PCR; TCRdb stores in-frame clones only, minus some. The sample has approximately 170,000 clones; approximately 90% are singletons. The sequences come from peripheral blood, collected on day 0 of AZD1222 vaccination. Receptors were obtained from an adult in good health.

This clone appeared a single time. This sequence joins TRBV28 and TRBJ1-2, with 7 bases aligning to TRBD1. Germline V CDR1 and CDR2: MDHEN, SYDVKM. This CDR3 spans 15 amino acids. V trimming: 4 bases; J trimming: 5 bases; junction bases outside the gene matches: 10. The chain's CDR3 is CASSSIRDREYGYTF. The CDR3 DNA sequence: TGTGCCAGCAGTTCCATTAGGGACAGAGAATATGGCTACACCTTC.

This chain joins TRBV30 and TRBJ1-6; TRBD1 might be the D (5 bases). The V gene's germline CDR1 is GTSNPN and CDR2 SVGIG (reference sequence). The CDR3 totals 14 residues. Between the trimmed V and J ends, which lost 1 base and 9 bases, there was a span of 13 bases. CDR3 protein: CAWSDDSSSSPLHF. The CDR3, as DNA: TGTGCCTGGAGTGACGACAGTTCCAGTTCACCCCTCCACTTT. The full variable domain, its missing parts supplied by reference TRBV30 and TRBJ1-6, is SQTIHQWPATLVQPVGSPLSLECTVEGTSNPNLYWYRQAAGRGLQLLFYSVGIGQISSEVPQNLSASRPQDRQFILSSKKLLLSDSGFYLCAWSDDSSSSPLHFGNGTRLTVT.

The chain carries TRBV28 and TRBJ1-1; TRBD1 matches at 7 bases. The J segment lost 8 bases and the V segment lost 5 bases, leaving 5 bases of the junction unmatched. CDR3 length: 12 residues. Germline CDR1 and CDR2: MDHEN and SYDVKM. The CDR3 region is CASSPMDREAFF. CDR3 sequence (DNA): TGTGCCAGCAGTCCGATGGACAGGGAAGCTTTCTTT. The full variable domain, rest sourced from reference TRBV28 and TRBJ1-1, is DVKVTQSSRYLVKRTGEKVFLECVQDMDHENMFWYRQDPGLGLRLIYFSYDVKMKEKGDIPEGYSVSREKKERFSLILESASTNQTSMYLCASSPMDREAFFGQGTRLTVV.

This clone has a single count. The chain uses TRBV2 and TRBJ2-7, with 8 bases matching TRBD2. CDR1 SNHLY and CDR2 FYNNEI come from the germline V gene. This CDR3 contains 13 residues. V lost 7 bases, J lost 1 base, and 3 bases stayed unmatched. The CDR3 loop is CASKSGGSYEQYF. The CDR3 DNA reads TGTGCCAGCAAGAGCGGGGGTTCCTACGAGCAGTACTTC. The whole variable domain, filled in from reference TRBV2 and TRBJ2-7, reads EPEVTQTPSHQVTQMGQEVILRCVPISNHLYFYWYRQILGQKVEFLVSFYNNEISEKSEIFDDQFSVERPDGSNFTLKIRSTKLEDSAMYFCASKSGGSYEQYFGPGTRLTVT.

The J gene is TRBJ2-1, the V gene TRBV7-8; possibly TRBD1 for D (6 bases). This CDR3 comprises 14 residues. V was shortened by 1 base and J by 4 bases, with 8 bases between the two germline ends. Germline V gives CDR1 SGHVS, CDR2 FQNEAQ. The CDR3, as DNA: TGTGCCAGCAGCTTAGAAACAGGGTACAATGAGCAGTTCTTC. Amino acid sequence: CASSLETGYNEQFF.

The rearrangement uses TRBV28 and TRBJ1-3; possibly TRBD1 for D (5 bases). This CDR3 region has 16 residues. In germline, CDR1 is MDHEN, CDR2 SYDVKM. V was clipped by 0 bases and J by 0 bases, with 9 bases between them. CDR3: CASSLWGPSSGNTIYF. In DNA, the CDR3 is TGTGCCAGCAGTTTATGGGGACCGAGCTCTGGAAACACCATATATTTT.

The CDR3 sequence is CASSRDIGEAQYF. The CDR3 DNA follows: TGTGCCAGCAGCCGGGACATCGGGGAGGCCCAGTACTTC. The V gene is TRBV12-3 or TRBV12-4, the J gene TRBJ2-5, with D possibly called TRBD1 or TRBD2 (6 bases each). V was cut by 6 bases and J by 9 bases, with 17 bases left in between. There are 13 residues in the CDR3.

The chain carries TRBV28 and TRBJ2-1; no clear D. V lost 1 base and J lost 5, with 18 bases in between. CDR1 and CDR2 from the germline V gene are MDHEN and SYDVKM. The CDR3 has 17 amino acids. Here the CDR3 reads CASSLLSGGNHHNEQFF. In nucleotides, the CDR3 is TGTGCCAGCAGTTTATTAAGTGGCGGAAACCATCACAATGAGCAGTTCTTC.

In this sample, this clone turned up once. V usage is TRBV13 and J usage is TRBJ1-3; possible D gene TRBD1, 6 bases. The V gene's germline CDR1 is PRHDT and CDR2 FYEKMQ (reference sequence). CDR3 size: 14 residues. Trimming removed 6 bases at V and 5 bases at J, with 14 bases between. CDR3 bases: TGTGCCAGCAGGGAACAGGGTGGTAGAAACACCATATATTTT. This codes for CASREQGGRNTIYF.

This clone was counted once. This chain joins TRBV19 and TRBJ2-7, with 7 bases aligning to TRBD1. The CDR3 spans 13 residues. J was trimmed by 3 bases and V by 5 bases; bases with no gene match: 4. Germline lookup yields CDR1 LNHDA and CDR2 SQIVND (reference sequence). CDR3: CASSPGTDYEQYF. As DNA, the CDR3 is TGTGCCAGTAGTCCCGGGACAGACTACGAGCAGTACTTC.

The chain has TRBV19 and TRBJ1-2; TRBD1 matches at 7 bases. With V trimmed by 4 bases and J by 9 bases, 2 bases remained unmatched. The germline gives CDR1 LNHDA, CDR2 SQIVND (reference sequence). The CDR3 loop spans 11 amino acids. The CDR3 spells CASSRQGSYTF. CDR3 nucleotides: TGTGCCAGTAGTAGACAGGGAAGCTACACCTTC. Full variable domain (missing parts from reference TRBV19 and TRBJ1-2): DGGITQSPKYLFRKEGQNVTLSCEQNLNHDAMYWYRQDPGQGLRLIYYSQIVNDFQKGDIAEGYSVSREKKESFPLTVTSAQKNPTAFYLCASSRQGSYTFGSGTRLTVV.

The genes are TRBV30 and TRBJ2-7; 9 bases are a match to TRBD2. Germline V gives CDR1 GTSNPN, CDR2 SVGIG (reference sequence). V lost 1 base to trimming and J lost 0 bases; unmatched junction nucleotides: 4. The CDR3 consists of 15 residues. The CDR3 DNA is TGTGCCTGGAGTGGGACTAGCGCCCGCTCCTACGAGCAGTACTTC. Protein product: CAWSGTSARSYEQYF.

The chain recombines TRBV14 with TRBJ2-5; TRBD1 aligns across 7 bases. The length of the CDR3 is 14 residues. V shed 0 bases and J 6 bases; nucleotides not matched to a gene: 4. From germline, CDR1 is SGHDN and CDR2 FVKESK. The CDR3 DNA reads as TGTGCCAGCAGCCAAGAGAGGGGGCGGCAGACCCAGTACTTC. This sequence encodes CASSQERGRQTQYF.

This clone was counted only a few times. CDR3 amino acids: CASSTQAGTGELFF. In nucleotides, the CDR3 is TGTGCCAGTAGTACCCAGGCCGGCACCGGGGAGCTGTTTTTT. The chain has TRBV19 and TRBJ2-2; D gene ambiguous. The germline V gene has CDR1 LNHDA and CDR2 SQIVND (reference sequence). The V end lost 4 bases, the J end lost 4 bases, and 10 bases lay between the germline ends. The CDR3 is 14 residues long.

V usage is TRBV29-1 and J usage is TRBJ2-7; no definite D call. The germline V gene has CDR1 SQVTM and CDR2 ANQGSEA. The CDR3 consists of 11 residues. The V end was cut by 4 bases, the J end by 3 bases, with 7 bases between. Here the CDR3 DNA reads TGCAGCGTTGGCCCCGGCTACGAGCAGTACTTC. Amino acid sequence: CSVGPGYEQYF.

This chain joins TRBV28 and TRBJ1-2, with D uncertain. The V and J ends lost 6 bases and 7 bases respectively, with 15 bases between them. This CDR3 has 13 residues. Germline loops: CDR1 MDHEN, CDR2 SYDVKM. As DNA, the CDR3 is TGTGCCAGCAGCCCAACCTCAGTGGGTGGCTACACCTTC. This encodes CASSPTSVGGYTF.

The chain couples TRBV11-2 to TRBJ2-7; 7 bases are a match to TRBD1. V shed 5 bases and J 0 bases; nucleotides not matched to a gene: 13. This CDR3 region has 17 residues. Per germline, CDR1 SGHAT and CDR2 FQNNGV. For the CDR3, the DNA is TGTGCCAGCAGCCGGGGTTTAGGGGGCCTACACTCCTACGAGCAGTACTTC. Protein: CASSRGLGGLHSYEQYF.